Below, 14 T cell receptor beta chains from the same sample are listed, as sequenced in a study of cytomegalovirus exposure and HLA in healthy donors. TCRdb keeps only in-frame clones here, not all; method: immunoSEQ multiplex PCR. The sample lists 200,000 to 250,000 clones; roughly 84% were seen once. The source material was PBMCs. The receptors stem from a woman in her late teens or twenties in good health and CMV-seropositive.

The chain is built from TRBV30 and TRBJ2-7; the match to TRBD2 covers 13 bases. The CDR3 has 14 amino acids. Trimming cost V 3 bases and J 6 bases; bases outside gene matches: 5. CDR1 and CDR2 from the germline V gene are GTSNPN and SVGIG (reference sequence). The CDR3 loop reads CAWSPGLAGTEQYF. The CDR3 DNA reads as TGTGCCTGGAGCCCGGGACTAGCGGGAACCGAGCAGTACTTC.

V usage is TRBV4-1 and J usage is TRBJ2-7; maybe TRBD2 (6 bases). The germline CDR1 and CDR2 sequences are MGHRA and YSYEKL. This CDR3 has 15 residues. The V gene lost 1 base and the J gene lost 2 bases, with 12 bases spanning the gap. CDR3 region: CASSQAGGRTYEQYF. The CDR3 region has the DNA TGCGCCAGCAGCCAAGCGGGTGGGAGGACCTACGAGCAGTACTTC.

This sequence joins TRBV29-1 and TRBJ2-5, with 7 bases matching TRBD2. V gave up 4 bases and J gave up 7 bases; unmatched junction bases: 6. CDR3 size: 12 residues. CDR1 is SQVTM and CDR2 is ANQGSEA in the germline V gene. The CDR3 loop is CSVVVPGGTQYF. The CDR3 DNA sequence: TGCAGCGTTGTAGTTCCGGGAGGGACCCAGTACTTC.

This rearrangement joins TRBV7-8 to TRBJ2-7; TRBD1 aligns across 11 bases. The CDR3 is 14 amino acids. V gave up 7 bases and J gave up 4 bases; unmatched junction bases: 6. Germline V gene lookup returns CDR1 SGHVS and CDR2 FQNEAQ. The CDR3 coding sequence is TGTGCCAGCACCCCCCGGGACAGGGGGTACGAGCAGTACTTC. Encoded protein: CASTPRDRGYEQYF.

CDR3 sequence (DNA): TGTGCCAGCAGTGAAGTTCAGGGGGCCGGGGAGCTGTTTTTT. Protein sequence: CASSEVQGAGELFF. The V and J genes are TRBV6-1 and TRBJ2-2; 7 bases match TRBD1. The V segment lost 1 base and the J segment 6 bases; nucleotides outside the gene matches: 2. The CDR3 contains 14 residues. Germline CDR1 and CDR2: MNHNS and SASEGT.

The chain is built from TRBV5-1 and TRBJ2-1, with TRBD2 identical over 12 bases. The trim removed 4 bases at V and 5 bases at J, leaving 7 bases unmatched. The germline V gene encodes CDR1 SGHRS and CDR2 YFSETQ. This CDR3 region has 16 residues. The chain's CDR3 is CASSLWTSGKHNEQFF. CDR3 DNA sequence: TGCGCCAGCAGCCTATGGACTAGCGGGAAACACAATGAGCAGTTCTTC.

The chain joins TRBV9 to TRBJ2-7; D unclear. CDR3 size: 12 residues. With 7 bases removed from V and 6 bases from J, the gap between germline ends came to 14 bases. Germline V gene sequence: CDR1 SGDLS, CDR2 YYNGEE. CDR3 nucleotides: TGTGCCAGCTCGACCAGCTCGGGCGAGCAGTACTTC. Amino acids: CASSTSSGEQYF.

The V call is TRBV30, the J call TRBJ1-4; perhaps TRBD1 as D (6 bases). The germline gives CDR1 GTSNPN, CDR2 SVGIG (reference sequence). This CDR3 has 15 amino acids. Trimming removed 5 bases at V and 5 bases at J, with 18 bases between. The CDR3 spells CAWESYRDTNEKLFF. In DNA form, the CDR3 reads TGTGCCTGGGAATCCTACCGGGACACCAATGAAAAACTGTTTTTT.

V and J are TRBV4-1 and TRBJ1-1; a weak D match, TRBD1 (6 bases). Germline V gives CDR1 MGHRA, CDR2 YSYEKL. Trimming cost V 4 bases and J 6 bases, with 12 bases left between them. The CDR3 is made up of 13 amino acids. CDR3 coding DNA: TGCGCCAGCAGCCGAAGCGGGACACCTGAAGCTTTCTTT. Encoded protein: CASSRSGTPEAFF.

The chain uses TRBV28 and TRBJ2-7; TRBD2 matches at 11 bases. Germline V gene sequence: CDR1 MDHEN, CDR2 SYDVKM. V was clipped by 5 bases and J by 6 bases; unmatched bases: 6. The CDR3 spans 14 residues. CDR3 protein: CASSPLAGGSEQYF. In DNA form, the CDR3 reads TGTGCCAGCAGTCCCCTAGCGGGAGGTTCCGAGCAGTACTTC.

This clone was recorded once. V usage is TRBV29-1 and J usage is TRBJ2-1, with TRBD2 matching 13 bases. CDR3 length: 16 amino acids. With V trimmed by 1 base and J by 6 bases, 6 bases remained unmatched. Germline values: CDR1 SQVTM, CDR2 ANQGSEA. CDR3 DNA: TGCAGCGTTGAAGGGCGGGGACTAGCGGGAAGCAATGAGCAGTTCTTC. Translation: CSVEGRGLAGSNEQFF.

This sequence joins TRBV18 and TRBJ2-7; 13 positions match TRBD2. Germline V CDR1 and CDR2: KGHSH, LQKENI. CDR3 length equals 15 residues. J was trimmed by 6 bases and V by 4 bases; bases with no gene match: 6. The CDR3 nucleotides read TGTGCCAGCTCACTCGGACTAGCGGGAGTGGGCGAGCAGTACTTC. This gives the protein CASSLGLAGVGEQYF. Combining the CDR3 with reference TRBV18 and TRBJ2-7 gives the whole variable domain NAGVMQNPRHLVRRRGQEARLRCSPMKGHSHVYWYRQLPEEGLKFMVYLQKENIIDESGMPKERFSAEFPKEGPSILRIQQVVRGDSAAYFCASSLGLAGVGEQYFGPGTRLTVT.

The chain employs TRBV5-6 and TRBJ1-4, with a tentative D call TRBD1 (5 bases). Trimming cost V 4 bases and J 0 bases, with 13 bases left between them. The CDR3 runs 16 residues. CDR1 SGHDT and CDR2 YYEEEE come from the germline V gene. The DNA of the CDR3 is TGTGCCAGCAGCCCAGGGCGGTTCGCAACTAATGAAAAACTGTTTTTT. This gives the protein CASSPGRFATNEKLFF.

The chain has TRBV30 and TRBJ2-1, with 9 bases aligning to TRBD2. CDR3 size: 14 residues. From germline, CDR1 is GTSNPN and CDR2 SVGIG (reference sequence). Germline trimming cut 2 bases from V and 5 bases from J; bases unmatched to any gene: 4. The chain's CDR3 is CAWSPGTSHNEQFF. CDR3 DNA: TGTGCCTGGAGTCCCGGGACTAGCCACAATGAGCAGTTCTTC.